These 15 T cell receptor beta chains came from one sample sequenced in a study of shared clonotypes between healthy human individuals. Assay used: immunoSEQ multiplex PCR; TCRdb lists only in-frame clones, some missing. Of some 2,100,000 clones in the sample, approximately 95% were seen once. The sample was naive CD4+ T cells sorted from blood. Subset specified: CD45RA+ positively selected. The origin of the receptors is a man in his late teens or twenties in good health.

The chain recombines TRBV9 with TRBJ1-1; D may be TRBD1 (5 bases). V lost 0 bases, J lost 5 bases, and 11 bases lay in between. CDR1 and CDR2 (germline): SGDLS, YYNGEE. This CDR3 has 14 amino acids. The CDR3 protein is CASSVGGRRTEAFF. The CDR3 DNA follows: TGTGCCAGCAGCGTAGGGGGCAGAAGGACTGAAGCTTTCTTT.

The gene calls are TRBV6-1 and TRBJ2-1; 8 nucleotides agree with TRBD2. The V segment lost 5 bases and the J segment 8 bases; nucleotides outside the gene matches: 8. Germline CDR1 MNHNS, CDR2 SASEGT. The length of the CDR3 is 14 residues. CDR3 in DNA: TGTGCCAGCAGTCGGACTAGCCACCGGGATGAGCAGTTCTTC. It specifies CASSRTSHRDEQFF.

The V call is TRBV4-2, the J call TRBJ2-7, with TRBD1 matching over 10 bases. Germline CDR1 and CDR2: LGHNA and YNFKEQ. After removal of 2 bases from V and 6 bases from J, the junction contained 7 bases not matched to a gene. The CDR3 runs to 15 residues. The CDR3: CASSQNSGTGAEQYF. CDR3 bases: TGTGCCAGCAGCCAAAATTCCGGGACAGGGGCCGAGCAGTACTTC.

The rearrangement links TRBV30 to TRBJ2-5; no clear D. CDR3 length: 12 residues. Germline V gene sequence: CDR1 GTSNPN, CDR2 SVGIG (reference sequence). Trimming pared 1 base from V and 7 bases from J, leaving 10 bases between. CDR3 in DNA: TGTGCCTGGAGTGGGGCAGGACGGACCCAGTACTTC. It encodes CAWSGAGRTQYF.

With respect to this clone: This same CDR3 is encoded by further DNA sequences in the sample. The genes are TRBV7-2 and TRBJ1-5; D might be TRBD1 (5 bases). Trimming stripped 4 bases from V and 1 base from J, with 8 bases between. Germline CDR1 SGHTA, CDR2 FQGNSA. The CDR3 has 14 residues. The CDR3 here is CASSSGLSNQPQHF. In DNA, the CDR3 is TGTGCCAGCAGCTCGGGACTGAGCAATCAGCCCCAGCATTTT.

This clone occurred a few times. The same CDR3 can be traced to other DNA sequences in this sample. The genes are TRBV5-1 and TRBJ1-6; D possibly corresponds to TRBD1 (5 bases). The CDR3 is 15 amino acids. V lost 0 bases, J lost 10 bases, and 14 bases lay in between. Germline CDR1 SGHRS, CDR2 YFSETQ. The CDR3 sequence: CASSLAGAGRSPLHF. CDR3 DNA: TGCGCCAGCAGCTTGGCCGGGGCAGGGCGGTCACCCCTCCACTTT. The full variable domain, with the rest looked up from reference TRBV5-1 and TRBJ1-6, is KAGVTQTPRYLIKTRGQQVTLSCSPISGHRSVSWYQQTPGQGLQFLFEYFSETQRNKGNFPGRFSGRQFSNSRSEMNVSTLELGDSALYLCASSLAGAGRSPLHFGNGTRLTVT.

This chain connects TRBV29-1 to TRBJ1-2; TRBD1 matches at 7 bases. The CDR3 is 12 amino acids. Germline V lookup: CDR1 SQVTM, CDR2 ANQGSEA. The J segment lost 4 bases and the V segment lost 5 bases, leaving 4 bases of the junction unmatched. CDR3 sequence: CSVPDRSYGYTF. The CDR3 nucleotides are TGCAGCGTTCCGGACAGGAGCTATGGCTACACCTTC.

This chain connects TRBV19 to TRBJ2-7, with 14 nucleotides matching TRBD2. Per germline, CDR1 LNHDA and CDR2 SQIVND (reference sequence). Trimming removed 0 bases from V and 0 bases from J; junction bases left unmatched: 1. This CDR3 region has 17 residues. The CDR3 loop is CASSIEGLAGDSYEQYF. In DNA, the CDR3 is TGTGCCAGTAGTATAGAGGGACTAGCGGGGGACTCCTACGAGCAGTACTTC.

This chain links TRBV28 with TRBJ1-2, with a weak D call TRBD1 (5 bases). The CDR3 covers 17 residues. V was pared by 4 bases and J by 4 bases, with 22 bases between. The germline CDR1 and CDR2 sequences are MDHEN and SYDVKM. CDR3 loop: CASSSGGVWGGTYGYTF. The CDR3 DNA follows: TGTGCCAGCAGTTCCGGAGGGGTTTGGGGTGGAACCTATGGCTACACCTTC.

The rearrangement joins TRBV14 to TRBJ2-1; D remains unclear. Trimming cost V 0 bases and J 10 bases, with 10 bases left between them. In germline, CDR1 is SGHDN, CDR2 FVKESK. The CDR3 covers 13 residues. CDR3 amino acids: CASSQDLSSEQFF. For the CDR3, the DNA is TGTGCCAGCAGCCAAGATTTGAGCTCCGAGCAGTTCTTC.

The chain combines TRBV7-9 with TRBJ1-4; TRBD1 is a possible D gene (5 bases). V shed 1 base and J shed 2 bases, with 8 bases lying between them. CDR3 length: 15 amino acids. From germline, CDR1 is SEHNR and CDR2 FQNEAQ (reference sequence). The CDR3 DNA reads TGTGCCAGCAGCTTAGAAGGGGATACTAATGAAAAACTGTTTTTT. This sequence encodes CASSLEGDTNEKLFF.

The V and J genes are TRBV5-4 and TRBJ2-2, with D tentatively TRBD2 (6 bases). Trimming removed 4 bases from V and 1 base from J, with 14 bases in between. Germline CDR1 and CDR2: SGHNT and YYREEE (reference sequence). The CDR3 contains 16 residues. For the CDR3, the DNA is TGTGCCAGCAGCCCACCGGGACTGGAGAACACCGGGGAGCTGTTTTTT. Translating gives CASSPPGLENTGELFF.

This chain joins TRBV2 and TRBJ2-5; 9 positions agree with TRBD2. Germline V lookup: CDR1 SNHLY, CDR2 FYNNEI. The CDR3 extends over 14 amino acids. Trimming removed 2 bases from V and 6 bases from J; junction bases left unmatched: 4. The CDR3 DNA reads as TGTGCCAGCAGTGAACTAGCGGGAATGAAGACCCAGTACTTC. Its protein is CASSELAGMKTQYF.

This sequence joins TRBV9 and TRBJ2-4; TRBD2 is a possible D gene (7 bases). The CDR3 covers 13 residues. The V and J ends lost 1 base and 8 bases respectively, with 10 bases between them. Germline CDR1 SGDLS, CDR2 YYNGEE. In DNA, the CDR3 is TGTGCCAGCAGCGTATGGGAGGGGGACATTCAGTACTTC. Its protein is CASSVWEGDIQYF.

J is TRBJ2-3 and V is TRBV2, with 9 bases lining up with TRBD2. The germline CDR1 and CDR2 sequences are SNHLY and FYNNEI. V gave up 10 bases and J gave up 1 base; unmatched junction bases: 3. This CDR3 has 13 amino acids. The DNA for the CDR3 is TGTGCCATACGGACTAGCGGCACAGATACGCAGTATTTT. It is translated as CAIRTSGTDTQYF.